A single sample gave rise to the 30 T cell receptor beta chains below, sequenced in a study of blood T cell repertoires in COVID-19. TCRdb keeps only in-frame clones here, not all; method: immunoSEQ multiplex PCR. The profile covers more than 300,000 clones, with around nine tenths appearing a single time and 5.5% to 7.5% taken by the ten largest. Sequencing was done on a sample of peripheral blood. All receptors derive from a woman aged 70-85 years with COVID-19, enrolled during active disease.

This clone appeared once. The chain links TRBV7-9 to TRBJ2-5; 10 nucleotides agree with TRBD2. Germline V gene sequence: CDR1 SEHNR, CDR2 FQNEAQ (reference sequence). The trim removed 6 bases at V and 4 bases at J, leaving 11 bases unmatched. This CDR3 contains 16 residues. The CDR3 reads CASSNRASGGGETQYF. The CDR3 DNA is TGTGCCAGCAGTAACCGGGCTAGCGGGGGAGGAGAGACCCAGTACTTC.

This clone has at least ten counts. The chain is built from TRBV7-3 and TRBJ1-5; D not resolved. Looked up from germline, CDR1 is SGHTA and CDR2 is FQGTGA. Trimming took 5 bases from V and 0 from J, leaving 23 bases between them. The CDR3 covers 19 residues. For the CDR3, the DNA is TGTGCCAGCAGCCCCCACCGGGAGGCGGGGTTCTATAGCAATCAGCCCCAGCATTTT. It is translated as CASSPHREAGFYSNQPQHF.

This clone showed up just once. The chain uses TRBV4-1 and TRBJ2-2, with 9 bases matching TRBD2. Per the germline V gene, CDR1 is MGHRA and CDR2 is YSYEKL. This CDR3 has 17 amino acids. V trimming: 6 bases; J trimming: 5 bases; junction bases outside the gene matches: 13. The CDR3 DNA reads TGCGCCAGCAGGCCACTGGGCGGGGGGGCCCGTACCGGGGAGCTGTTTTTT. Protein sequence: CASRPLGGGARTGELFF.

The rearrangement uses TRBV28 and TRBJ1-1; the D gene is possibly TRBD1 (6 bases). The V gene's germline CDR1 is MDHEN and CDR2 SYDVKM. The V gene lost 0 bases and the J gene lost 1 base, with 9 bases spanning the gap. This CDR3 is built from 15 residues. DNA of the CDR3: TGTGCCAGCAGTTTATGGGGGGCTGAGAACACTGAAGCTTTCTTT. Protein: CASSLWGAENTEAFF. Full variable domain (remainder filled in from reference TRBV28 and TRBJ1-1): DVKVTQSSRYLVKRTGEKVFLECVQDMDHENMFWYRQDPGLGLRLIYFSYDVKMKEKGDIPEGYSVSREKKERFSLILESASTNQTSMYLCASSLWGAENTEAFFGQGTRLTVV.

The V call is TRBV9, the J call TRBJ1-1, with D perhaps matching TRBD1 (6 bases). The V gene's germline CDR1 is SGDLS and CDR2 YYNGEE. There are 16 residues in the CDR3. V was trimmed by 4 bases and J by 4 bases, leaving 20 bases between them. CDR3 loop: CASSSQGTTGLTEAFF. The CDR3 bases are TGTGCCAGCAGCTCACAGGGAACTACAGGCCTCACTGAAGCTTTCTTT. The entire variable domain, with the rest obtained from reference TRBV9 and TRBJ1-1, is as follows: DSGVTQTPKHLITATGQRVTLRCSPRSGDLSVYWYQQSLDQGLQFLIQYYNGEERAKGNILERFSAQQFPDLHSELNLSSLELGDSALYFCASSSQGTTGLTEAFFGQGTRLTVV.

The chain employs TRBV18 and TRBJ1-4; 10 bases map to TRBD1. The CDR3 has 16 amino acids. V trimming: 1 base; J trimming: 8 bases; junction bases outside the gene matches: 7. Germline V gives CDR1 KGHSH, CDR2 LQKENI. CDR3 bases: TGTGCCAGCTCACCACTCCTGGACAGGGGGAAGGAAAAACTGTTTTTT. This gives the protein CASSPLLDRGKEKLFF.

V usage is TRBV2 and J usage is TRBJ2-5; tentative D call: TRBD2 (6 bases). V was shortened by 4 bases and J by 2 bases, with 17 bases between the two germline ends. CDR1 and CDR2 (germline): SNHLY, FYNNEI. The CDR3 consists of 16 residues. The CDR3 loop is CASSGSRAEGQETQYF. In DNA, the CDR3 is TGTGCCAGCAGTGGGAGCCGGGCGGAGGGGCAAGAGACCCAGTACTTC. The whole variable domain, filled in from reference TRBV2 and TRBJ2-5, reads EPEVTQTPSHQVTQMGQEVILRCVPISNHLYFYWYRQILGQKVEFLVSFYNNEISEKSEIFDDQFSVERPDGSNFTLKIRSTKLEDSAMYFCASSGSRAEGQETQYFGPGTRLLVL.

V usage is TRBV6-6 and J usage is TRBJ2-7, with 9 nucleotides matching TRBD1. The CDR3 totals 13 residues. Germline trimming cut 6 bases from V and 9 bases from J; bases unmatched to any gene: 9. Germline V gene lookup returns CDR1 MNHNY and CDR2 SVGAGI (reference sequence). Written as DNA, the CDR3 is TGTGCCAGCAGCTTGGGACAGGGAGAAGGGCAGTACTTC. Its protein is CASSLGQGEGQYF.

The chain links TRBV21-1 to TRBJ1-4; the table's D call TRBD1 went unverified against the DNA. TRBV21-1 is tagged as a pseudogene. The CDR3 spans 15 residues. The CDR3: CASSKDPATNEKLFF. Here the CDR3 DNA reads TGTGCCAGCAGCAAAGACCCAGCAACTAATGAAAAACTGTTTTTT.

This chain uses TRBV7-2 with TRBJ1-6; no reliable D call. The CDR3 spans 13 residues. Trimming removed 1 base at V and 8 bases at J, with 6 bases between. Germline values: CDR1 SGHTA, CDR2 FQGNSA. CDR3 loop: CASSLDPDSPLHF. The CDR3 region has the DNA TGTGCCAGCAGCTTAGACCCGGATTCACCCCTCCACTTT.

This CDR3 is CASSPGTGVSPLHF. The CDR3 nucleotides are TGTGCCAGCAGCCCCGGGACAGGGGTCTCACCCCTCCACTTT. The rearrangement joins TRBV7-2 to TRBJ1-6, with 10 bases identical to TRBD1. The CDR3 sequence is 14 residues long. Unmatched junction bases numbered 5, after V lost 5 bases and J lost 10 bases. CDR1 SGHTA and CDR2 FQGNSA come from the germline V gene.

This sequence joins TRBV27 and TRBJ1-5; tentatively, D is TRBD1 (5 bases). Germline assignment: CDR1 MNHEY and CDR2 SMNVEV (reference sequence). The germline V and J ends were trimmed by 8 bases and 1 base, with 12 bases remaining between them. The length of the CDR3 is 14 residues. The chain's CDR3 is CASCRVGSNQPQHF. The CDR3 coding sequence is TGTGCCAGCTGCAGGGTTGGGAGCAATCAGCCCCAGCATTTT.

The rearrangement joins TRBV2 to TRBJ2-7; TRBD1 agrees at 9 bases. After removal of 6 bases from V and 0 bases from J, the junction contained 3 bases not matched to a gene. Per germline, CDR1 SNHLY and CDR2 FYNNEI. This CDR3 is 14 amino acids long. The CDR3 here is CASRDRGSSYEQYF. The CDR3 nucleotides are TGTGCCAGCAGAGACAGGGGGAGCTCCTACGAGCAGTACTTC.

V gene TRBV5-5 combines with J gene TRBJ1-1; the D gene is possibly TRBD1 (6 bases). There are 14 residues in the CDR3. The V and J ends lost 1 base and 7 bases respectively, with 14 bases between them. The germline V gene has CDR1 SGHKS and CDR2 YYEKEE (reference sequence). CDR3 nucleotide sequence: TGTGCCAGCAGCTTGAGCCCAGGGGAGGGTGAAGCTTTCTTT. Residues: CASSLSPGEGEAFF.

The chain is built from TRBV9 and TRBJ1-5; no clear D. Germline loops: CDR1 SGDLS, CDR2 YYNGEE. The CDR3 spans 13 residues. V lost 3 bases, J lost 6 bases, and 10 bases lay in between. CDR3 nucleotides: TGTGCCAGCAGCGCCGGACTGACTCAGCCCCAGCATTTT. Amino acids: CASSAGLTQPQHF.

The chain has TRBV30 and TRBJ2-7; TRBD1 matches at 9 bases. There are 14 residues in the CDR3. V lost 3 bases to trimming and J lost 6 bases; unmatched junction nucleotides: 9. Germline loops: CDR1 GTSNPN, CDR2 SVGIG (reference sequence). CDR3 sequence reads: CAWRIRDRVTEQYF. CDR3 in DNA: TGTGCCTGGAGAATCCGGGACAGGGTAACCGAGCAGTACTTC.

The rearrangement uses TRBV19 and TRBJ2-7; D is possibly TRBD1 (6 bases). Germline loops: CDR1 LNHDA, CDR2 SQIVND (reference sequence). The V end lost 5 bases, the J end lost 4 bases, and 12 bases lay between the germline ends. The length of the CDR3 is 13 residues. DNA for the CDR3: TGTGCCAGTAGTTGGGCAGGGGATTACGAGCAGTACTTC. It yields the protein CASSWAGDYEQYF.

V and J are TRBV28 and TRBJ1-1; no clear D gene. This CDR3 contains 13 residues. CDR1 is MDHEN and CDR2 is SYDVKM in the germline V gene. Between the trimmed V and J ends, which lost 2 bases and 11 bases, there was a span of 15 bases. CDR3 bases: TGTGCCAGCAGTTTAGGGCAGGATGTTGCTGCTTTCTTT. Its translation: CASSLGQDVAAFF.

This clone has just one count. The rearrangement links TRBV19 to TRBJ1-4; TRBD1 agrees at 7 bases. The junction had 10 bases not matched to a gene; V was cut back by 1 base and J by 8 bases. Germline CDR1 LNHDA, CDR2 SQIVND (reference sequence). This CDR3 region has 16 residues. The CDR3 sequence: CASSIGPGQSSEKLFF. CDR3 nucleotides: TGTGCCAGTAGTATAGGGCCGGGACAGTCATCCGAAAAACTGTTTTTT.

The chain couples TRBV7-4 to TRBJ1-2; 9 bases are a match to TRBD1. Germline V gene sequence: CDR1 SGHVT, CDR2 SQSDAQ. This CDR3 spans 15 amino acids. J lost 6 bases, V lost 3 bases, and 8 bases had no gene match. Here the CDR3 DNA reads TGTGCCAGCAGCTTCTACCACAGGGGGCCACATGGCTACACCTTC. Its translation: CASSFYHRGPHGYTF.

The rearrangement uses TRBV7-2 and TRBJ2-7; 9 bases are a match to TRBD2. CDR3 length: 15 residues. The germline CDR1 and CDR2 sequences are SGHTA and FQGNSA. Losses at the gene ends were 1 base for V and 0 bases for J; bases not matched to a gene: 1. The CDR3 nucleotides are TGTGCCAGCAGCTTAGAGCGGGGGGCCTCCTACGAGCAGTACTTC. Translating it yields CASSLERGASYEQYF.

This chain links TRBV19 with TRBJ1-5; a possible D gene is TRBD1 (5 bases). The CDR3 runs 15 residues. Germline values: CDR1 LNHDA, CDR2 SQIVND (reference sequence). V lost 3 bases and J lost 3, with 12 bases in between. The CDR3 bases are TGTGCCAGTAGTATTTACCGACAGAACAATCAGCCCCAGCATTTT. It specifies CASSIYRQNNQPQHF.

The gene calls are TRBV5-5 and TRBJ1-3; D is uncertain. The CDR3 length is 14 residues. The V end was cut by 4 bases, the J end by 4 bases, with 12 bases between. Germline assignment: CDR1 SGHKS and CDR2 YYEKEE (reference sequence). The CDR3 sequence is CASSPVVSGNTIYF. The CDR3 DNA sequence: TGTGCCAGCAGCCCCGTCGTATCCGGAAACACCATATATTTT.

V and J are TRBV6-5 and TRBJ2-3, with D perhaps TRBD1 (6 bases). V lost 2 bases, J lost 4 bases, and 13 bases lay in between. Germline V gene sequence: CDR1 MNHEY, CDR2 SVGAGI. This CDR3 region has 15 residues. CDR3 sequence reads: CASSYGQHEADTQYF. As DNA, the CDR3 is TGTGCCAGCAGTTACGGACAGCACGAGGCAGATACGCAGTATTTT.

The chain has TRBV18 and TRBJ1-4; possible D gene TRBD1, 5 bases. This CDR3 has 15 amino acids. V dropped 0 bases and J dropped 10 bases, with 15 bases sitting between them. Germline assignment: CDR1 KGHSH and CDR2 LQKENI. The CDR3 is CASSPPSEGRGKLFF. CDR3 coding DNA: TGTGCCAGCTCACCACCTTCCGAGGGGCGGGGAAAACTGTTTTTT.

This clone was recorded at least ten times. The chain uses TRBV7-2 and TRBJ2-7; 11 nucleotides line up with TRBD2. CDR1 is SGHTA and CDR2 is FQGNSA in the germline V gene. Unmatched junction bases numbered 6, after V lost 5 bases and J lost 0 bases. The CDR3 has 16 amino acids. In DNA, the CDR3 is TGTGCCAGCAGCCGGACTAGCGGGTCCCCCTCCTACGAGCAGTACTTC. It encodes CASSRTSGSPSYEQYF.

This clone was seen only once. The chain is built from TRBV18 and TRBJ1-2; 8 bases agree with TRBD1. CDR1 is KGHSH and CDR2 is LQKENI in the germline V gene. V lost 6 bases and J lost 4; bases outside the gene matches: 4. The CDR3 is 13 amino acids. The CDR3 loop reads CASSPGQAYGYTF. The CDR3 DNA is TGTGCCAGCTCTCCGGGACAGGCCTATGGCTACACCTTC.

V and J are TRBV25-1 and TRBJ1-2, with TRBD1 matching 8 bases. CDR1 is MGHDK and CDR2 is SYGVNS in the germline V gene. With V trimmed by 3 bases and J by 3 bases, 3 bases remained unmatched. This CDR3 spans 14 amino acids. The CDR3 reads CASSDSGGDYGYTF. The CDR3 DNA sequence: TGTGCCAGCAGTGATTCAGGGGGCGACTATGGCTACACCTTC.

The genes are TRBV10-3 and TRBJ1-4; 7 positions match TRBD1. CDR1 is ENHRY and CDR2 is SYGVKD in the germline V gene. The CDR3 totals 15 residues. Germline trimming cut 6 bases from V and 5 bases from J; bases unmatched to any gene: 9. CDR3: CAISPGTALNEKLFF. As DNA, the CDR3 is TGTGCCATCAGCCCCGGGACAGCCTTAAATGAAAAACTGTTTTTT.

CDR3 sequence: CASSLGEAGNTIYF. The CDR3 coding sequence is TGCGCCAGCAGCTTGGGGGAGGCTGGAAACACCATATATTTT. The chain links TRBV5-1 to TRBJ1-3; no clear D gene. Germline V CDR1 and CDR2: SGHRS, YFSETQ. Trimming took off 0 bases at V and 2 bases at J, with 6 bases between the two ends. CDR3 length equals 14 residues.